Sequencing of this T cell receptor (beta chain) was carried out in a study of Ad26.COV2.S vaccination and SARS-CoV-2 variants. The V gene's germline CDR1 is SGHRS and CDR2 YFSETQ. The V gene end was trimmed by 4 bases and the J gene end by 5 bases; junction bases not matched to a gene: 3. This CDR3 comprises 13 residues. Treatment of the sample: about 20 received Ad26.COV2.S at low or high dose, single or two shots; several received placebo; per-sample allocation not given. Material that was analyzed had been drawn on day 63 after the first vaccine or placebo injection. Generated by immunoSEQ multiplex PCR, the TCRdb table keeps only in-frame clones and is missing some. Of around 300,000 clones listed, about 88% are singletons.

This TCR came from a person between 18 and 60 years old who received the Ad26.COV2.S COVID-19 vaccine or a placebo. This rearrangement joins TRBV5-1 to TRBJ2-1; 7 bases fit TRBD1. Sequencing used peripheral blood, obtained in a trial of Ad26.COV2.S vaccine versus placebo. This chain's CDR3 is CASSPGTDNEQFF. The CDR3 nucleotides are TGCGCCAGCAGCCCCGGGACAGACAATGAGCAGTTCTTC. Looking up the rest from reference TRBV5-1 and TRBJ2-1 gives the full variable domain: KAGVTQTPRYLIKTRGQQVTLSCSPISGHRSVSWYQQTPGQGLQFLFEYFSETQRNKGNFPGRFSGRQFSNSRSEMNVSTLELGDSALYLCASSPGTDNEQFFGPGTRLTVL.